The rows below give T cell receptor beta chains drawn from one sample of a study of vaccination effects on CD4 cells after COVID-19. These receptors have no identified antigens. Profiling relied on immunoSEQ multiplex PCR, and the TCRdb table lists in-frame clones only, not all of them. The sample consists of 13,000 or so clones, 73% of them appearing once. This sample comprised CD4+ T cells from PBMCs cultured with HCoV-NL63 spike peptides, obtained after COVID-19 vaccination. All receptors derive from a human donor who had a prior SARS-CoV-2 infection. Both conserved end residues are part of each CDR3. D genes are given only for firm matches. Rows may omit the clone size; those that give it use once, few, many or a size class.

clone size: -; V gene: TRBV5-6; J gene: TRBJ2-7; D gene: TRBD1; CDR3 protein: CASSRRTTGQGMIYEQYF; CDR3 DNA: TGTGCCAGCAGCCGACGAACCACAGGACAGGGGATGATATACGAGCAGTACTTC
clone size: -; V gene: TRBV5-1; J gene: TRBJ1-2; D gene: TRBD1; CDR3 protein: CASSLGNRGTFGGYGYTF; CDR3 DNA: TGCGCCAGCAGCTTGGGTAACAGGGGGACGTTTGGAGGGTATGGCTACACCTTC
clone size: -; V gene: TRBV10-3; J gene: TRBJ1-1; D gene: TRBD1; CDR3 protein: CAINQQGAGTEAFF; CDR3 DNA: TGTGCCATCAACCAACAGGGGGCGGGCACTGAAGCTTTCTTT
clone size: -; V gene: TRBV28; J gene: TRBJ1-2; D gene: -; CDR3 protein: CASSSPGDYNYGYTF; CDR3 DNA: TGTGCCAGCAGTTCGCCAGGGGACTACAACTATGGCTACACCTTC
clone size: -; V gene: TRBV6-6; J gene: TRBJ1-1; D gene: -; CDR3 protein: CASSYRITEAFF; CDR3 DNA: TGTGCCAGCAGTTACCGCATCACTGAAGCTTTCTTT
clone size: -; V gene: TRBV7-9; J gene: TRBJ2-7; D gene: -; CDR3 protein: CASSLESGSEQYF; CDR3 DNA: TGTGCCAGCAGCTTAGAGTCAGGTAGCGAGCAGTACTTC
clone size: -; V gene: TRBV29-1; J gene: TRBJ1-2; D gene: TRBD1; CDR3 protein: CSVQISGTGYGYTF; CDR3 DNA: TGCAGCGTGCAAATTTCCGGGACAGGGTACGGCTACACCTTC
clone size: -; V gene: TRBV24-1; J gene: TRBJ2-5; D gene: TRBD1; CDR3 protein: CATSDPGQGSETQYF; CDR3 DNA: TGTGCCACCAGTGATCCGGGACAGGGGAGTGAGACCCAGTACTTC
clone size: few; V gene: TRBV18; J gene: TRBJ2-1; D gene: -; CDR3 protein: CASSPMGEVNEQFF; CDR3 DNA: TGTGCCAGCTCACCAATGGGGGAAGTAAATGAGCAGTTCTTC
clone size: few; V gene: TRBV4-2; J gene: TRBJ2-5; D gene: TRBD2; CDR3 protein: CASSQVGAGGPSYQETQYF; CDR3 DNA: TGTGCCAGCAGCCAAGTCGGTGCGGGAGGCCCGTCGTACCAAGAGACCCAGTACTTC
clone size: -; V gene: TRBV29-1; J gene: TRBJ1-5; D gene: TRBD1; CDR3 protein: CSVSQGFLGNQPQHF; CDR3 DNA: TGCAGCGTATCACAGGGGTTTTTGGGCAATCAGCCCCAGCATTTT
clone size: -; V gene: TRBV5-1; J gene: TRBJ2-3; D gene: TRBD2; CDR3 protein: CASSLTSDTDTQYF; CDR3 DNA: TGCGCCAGCAGCTTGACTAGCGACACAGATACGCAGTATTTT
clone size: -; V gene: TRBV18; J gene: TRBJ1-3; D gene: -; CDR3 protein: CASSPRTSTGELGNTIYF; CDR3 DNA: TGTGCCAGCTCCCCTAGAACCTCGACAGGAGAGCTCGGGAACACCATATATTTT
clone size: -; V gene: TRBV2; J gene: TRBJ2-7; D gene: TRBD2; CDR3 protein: CASYDSGGGTYEQYF; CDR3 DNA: TGTGCCAGCTATGATAGCGGGGGGGGAACCTACGAGCAGTACTTC
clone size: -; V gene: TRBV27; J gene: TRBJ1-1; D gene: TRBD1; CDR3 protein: CASSSSGQGYTEAFF; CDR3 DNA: TGTGCCAGCAGTTCCTCGGGACAGGGCTACACTGAAGCTTTCTTT
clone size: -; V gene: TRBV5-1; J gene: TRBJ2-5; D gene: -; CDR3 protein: CASSLVSQETQYF; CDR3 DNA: TGCGCCAGCAGCTTGGTTAGCCAAGAGACCCAGTACTTC
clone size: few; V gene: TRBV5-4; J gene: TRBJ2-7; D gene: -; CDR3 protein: CASSLTGNSYEQYF; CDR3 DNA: TGTGCCAGCAGCTTGACAGGGAACTCCTACGAGCAGTACTTC
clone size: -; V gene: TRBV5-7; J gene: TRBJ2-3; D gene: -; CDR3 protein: CASSTWTRSTDTQYF; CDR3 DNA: TGTGCCAGCAGCACCTGGACTCGAAGCACAGATACGCAGTATTTT
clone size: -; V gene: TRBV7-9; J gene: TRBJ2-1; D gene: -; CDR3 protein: CASSLDGGGQFF; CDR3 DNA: TGTGCCAGCAGCTTAGATGGTGGCGGACAGTTCTTC
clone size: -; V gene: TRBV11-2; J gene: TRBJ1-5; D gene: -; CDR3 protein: CASSLRPDQPQHF; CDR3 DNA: TGTGCCAGCAGCTTAAGGCCAGATCAGCCCCAGCATTTT
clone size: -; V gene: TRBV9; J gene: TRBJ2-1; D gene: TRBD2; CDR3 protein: CASSVAVGLAGENEQFF; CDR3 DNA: TGTGCCAGCAGCGTAGCGGTAGGACTAGCGGGAGAGAATGAGCAGTTCTTC
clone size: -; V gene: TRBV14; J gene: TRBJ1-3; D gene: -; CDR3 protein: CASSQVSTGNTIYF; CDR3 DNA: TGTGCCAGCAGCCAAGTCAGTACGGGAAACACCATATATTTT
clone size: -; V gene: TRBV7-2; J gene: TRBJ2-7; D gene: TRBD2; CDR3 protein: CASSPTSGGSYEQYF; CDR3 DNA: TGTGCCAGCAGCCCGACTAGCGGGGGCTCCTACGAGCAGTACTTC
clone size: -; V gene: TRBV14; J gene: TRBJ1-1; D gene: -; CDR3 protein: CASSRHMNTEAFF; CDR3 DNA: TGTGCCAGCAGCCGGCATATGAACACTGAAGCTTTCTTT
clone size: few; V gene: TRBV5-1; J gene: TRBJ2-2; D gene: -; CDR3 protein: CASSLVATGELFF; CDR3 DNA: TGCGCCAGCAGCTTGGTTGCGACCGGGGAGCTGTTTTTT
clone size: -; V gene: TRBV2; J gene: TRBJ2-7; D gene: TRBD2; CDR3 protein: CASSWARKLAGQSYEQYF; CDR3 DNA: TGTGCCAGCAGTTGGGCACGTAAACTAGCGGGGCAATCCTACGAGCAGTACTTC
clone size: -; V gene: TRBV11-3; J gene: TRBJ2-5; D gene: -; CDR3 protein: CASSLLPDPWWTQYF; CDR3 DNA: TGTGCCAGCAGCTTACTTCCGGACCCCTGGTGGACCCAGTACTTC
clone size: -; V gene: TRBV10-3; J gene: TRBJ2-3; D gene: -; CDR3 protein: CAISTLNPGTDTQYF; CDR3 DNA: TGTGCCATCAGTACCCTAAACCCTGGCACAGATACGCAGTATTTT
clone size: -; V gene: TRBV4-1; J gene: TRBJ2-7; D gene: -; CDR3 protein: CASSQGGGGGYEQYF; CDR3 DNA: TGCGCCAGCAGCCAAGGTGGAGGGGGAGGATACGAGCAGTACTTC
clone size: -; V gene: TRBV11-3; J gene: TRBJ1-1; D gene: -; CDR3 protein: CASSPGQGRNTEAFF; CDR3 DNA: TGTGCCAGCAGCCCGGGGCAGGGAAGGAACACTGAAGCTTTCTTT
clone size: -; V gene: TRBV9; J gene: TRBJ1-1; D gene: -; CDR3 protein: CASSVRRDTEAFF; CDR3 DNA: TGTGCCAGCAGCGTCAGGCGGGACACTGAAGCTTTCTTT
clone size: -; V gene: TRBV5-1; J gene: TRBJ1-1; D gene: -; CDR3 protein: CASSLLSGANGEAFF; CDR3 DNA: TGCGCCAGCAGCTTGCTCTCAGGGGCGAATGGAGAAGCTTTCTTT
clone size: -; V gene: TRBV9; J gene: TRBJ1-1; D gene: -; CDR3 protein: CASSITGWSTEAFF; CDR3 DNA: TGTGCCAGCAGCATCACAGGGTGGAGTACTGAAGCTTTCTTT
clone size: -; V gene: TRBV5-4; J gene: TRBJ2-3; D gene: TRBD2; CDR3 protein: CASSLGVSAAVRGDTDTQYF; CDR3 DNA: TGTGCCAGCAGCTTGGGTGTTTCAGCGGCGGTGCGGGGGGACACAGATACGCAGTATTTT
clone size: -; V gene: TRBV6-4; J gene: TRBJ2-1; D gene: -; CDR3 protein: CASSDPPVGTNEHEQFF; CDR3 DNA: TGTGCCAGCAGTGACCCCCCTGTTGGGACCAATGAACATGAGCAGTTCTTC
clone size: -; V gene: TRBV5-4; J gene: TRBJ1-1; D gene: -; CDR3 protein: CAISKGNTEAFF; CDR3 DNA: TGTGCCATTTCAAAGGGGAACACTGAAGCTTTCTTT
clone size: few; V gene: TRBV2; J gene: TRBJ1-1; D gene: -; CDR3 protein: CASSVRGANTEAFF; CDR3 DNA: TGTGCCAGCAGTGTGCGGGGGGCGAACACTGAAGCTTTCTTT
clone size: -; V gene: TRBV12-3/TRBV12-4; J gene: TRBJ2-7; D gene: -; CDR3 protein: CASSRQRLYEQYF; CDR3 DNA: TGTGCCAGCAGTCGACAGCGACTCTACGAGCAGTACTTC
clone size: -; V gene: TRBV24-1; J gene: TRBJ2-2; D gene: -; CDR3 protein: CATSDSRRTGELFF; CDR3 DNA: TGTGCCACCAGTGATTCCAGACGCACCGGGGAGCTGTTTTTT
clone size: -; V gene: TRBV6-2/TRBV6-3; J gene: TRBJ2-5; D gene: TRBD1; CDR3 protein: CASSTRWTGGYETQYF; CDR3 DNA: TGTGCCAGCAGTACACGATGGACAGGGGGGTACGAGACCCAGTACTTC
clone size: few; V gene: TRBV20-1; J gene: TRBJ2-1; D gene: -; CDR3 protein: CSASDHVYNEQFF; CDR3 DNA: TGCAGTGCTAGTGACCACGTCTACAATGAGCAGTTCTTC
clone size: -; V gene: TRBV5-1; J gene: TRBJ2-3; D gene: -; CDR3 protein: CASSLRESEDTQYF; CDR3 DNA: TGCGCCAGCAGCTTGAGGGAGTCTGAAGATACGCAGTATTTT
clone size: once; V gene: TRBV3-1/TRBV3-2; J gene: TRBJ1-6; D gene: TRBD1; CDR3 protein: CASRPTGGGNSPLHF; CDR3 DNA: TGTGCCAGCAGGCCGACAGGGGGTGGTAATTCACCCCTCCACTTT
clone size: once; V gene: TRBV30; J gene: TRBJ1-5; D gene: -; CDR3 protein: CAWSKGPDQPQHF; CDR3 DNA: TGTGCCTGGAGTAAGGGACCCGATCAGCCCCAGCATTTT
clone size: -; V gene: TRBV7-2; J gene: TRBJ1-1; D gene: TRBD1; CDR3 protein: CASSLQGAHTEAFF; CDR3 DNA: TGTGCCAGCAGCTTACAGGGGGCGCACACTGAAGCTTTCTTT
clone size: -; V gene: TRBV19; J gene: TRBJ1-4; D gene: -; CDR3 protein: CASTVGTRATNEKLFF; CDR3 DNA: TGTGCCAGTACCGTGGGTACCCGTGCAACTAATGAAAAACTGTTTTTT